The rows below give T cell receptor beta chains drawn from one sample of a study of blood T cell repertoires in COVID-19. Some clones are missing from TCRdb's copy, which holds only in-frame ones; the method was immunoSEQ multiplex PCR. The sample records a few hundred thousand clones, around 89% being singletons. Sequenced: PBMCs or T cells enriched from blood (not recorded which). Receptors originate from a young woman who had recovered from COVID-19. Both conserved end residues are part of each CDR3. Fields, in order: V gene, J gene, D gene, CDR3 length, clone size, CDR3 DNA, CDR3 protein. The D gene is left open where the match is weak. Clone size is shown for a subset of rows, as once, few, many or a class of expanded clone.

>TRBV19|TRBJ1-2|TRBD1|14|-
TGTGCCAGTAGTATCACAGGGGAGATCTATGGCTACACCTTC
CASSITGEIYGYTF
>TRBV5-1|TRBJ2-1|TRBD2|15|-
TGCGCCAGCAGAAATGGCGGGGGGACCTACAATGAGCAGTTCTTC
CASRNGGGTYNEQFF
>TRBV5-6|TRBJ1-2|-|14|few
TGTGCCAGCAGCTTGTCGTACAGGGCCTATGGCTACACCTTC
CASSLSYRAYGYTF
>TRBV5-1|TRBJ2-7|-|13|once
TGCGCCAGCAGTCATGGACAGCGCCCTGAGCAGTACTTC
CASSHGQRPEQYF
>TRBV5-1|TRBJ1-1|-|17|-
TGCGCCAGCAGCTTGGGGTGGAGGGAGGTTATGAACACTGAAGCTTTCTTT
CASSLGWREVMNTEAFF
>TRBV7-9|TRBJ1-2|-|11|few
TGTGCCAGCAGCTTAGTAGTTGGCTACACCTTC
CASSLVVGYTF
>TRBV18|TRBJ2-7|-|14|-
TGTGCCAGCTCACCCGGACAGCCGGAGGTGGAGCAGTACTTC
CASSPGQPEVEQYF
>TRBV28|TRBJ1-1|-|14|once
TGTGCCAGCAGACAGGTGACCCTCAACACTGAAGCTTTCTTT
CASRQVTLNTEAFF
>TRBV3-1/TRBV3-2|TRBJ1-2|TRBD1|16|-
TGTGCCAGCAGCCACCCCGGACAGGGGTCGTATTATGGCTACACCTTC
CASSHPGQGSYYGYTF
>TRBV30|TRBJ2-2|TRBD1|15|-
TGTGCCTGGAGCCCACTATGGACAGGCGGGGGGGAGCTGTTTTTT
CAWSPLWTGGGELFF
>TRBV2|TRBJ1-2|-|15|-
TGTGCCACCTCACCACTCGGGGGTAAAGGTGATGGCTACACCTTC
CATSPLGGKGDGYTF
>TRBV6-2/TRBV6-3|TRBJ2-7|TRBD1|14|-
TGTGCCAGCAGTTACGAGGGACAGTTTGACGAGCAGTACTTC
CASSYEGQFDEQYF
>TRBV9|TRBJ2-5|TRBD1|16|-
TGTGCCAGCAGCGTAGTAGGACAGGGGGCTTGGGAGACCCAGTACTTC
CASSVVGQGAWETQYF
>TRBV29-1|TRBJ2-7|-|11|-
TGCAGCGCCGTCAGGGATTACGAGCAGTACTTC
CSAVRDYEQYF
>TRBV28|TRBJ1-3|TRBD1|14|once
TGTGCCAGCAGCACAGGGGGCTCTGGAAACACCATATATTTT
CASSTGGSGNTIYF
>TRBV11-3|TRBJ1-1|-|13|-
TGTGCCAGCAGCTACGAGGGTAACACTGAAGCTTTCTTT
CASSYEGNTEAFF
>TRBV6-2/TRBV6-3|TRBJ1-6|-|15|-
TGTGCCAGCAGTTCCCCCCGTCAGGGGCGGTCACCCCTCCACTTT
CASSSPRQGRSPLHF
>TRBV2|TRBJ2-5|-|14|-
TGTGCCAGCAGGACCGACAGGTACCAAGAGACCCAGTACTTC
CASRTDRYQETQYF
>TRBV7-6|TRBJ2-7|TRBD1|15|-
TGTGCCAGCAGCTCAATACCTACAGGGGGTAGCGAGCAGTACTTC
CASSSIPTGGSEQYF
>TRBV7-9|TRBJ2-3|-|13|-
TGTGCCAGCCAAAGGGAGTTAGAAGATACGCAGTATTTT
CASQRELEDTQYF
>TRBV7-9|TRBJ1-6|TRBD1|14|few
TGTGCCAGCAGCCGTACAGGGGAAAATTCACCCCTCCACTTT
CASSRTGENSPLHF
>TRBV10-3|TRBJ2-5|TRBD1|14|-
TGTGCCATCAGTGTGGGACAGGGAGGGGAGACCCAGTACTTC
CAISVGQGGETQYF
>TRBV2|TRBJ1-4|-|14|few
TGTGCCAGCAGGACAGAAGCAACTAATGAAAAACTGTTTTTT
CASRTEATNEKLFF
>TRBV28|TRBJ1-6|-|13|-
TGTGCCAGCACATCGGGGAATAATTCACCCCTCCACTTT
CASTSGNNSPLHF
>TRBV5-1|TRBJ1-2|-|15|-
TGCGCCAGCAGCTGGGGGACACCGGGGATCTATGGCTACACCTTC
CASSWGTPGIYGYTF
>TRBV6-6|TRBJ2-3|-|17|-
TGTGCCAGCAGTCAACCCAGGGGGGATTCTAGCACAGATACGCAGTATTTT
CASSQPRGDSSTDTQYF
>TRBV3-1/TRBV3-2|TRBJ1-2|-|14|-
TGTGCCAGCAGCCAAGCCGGGTCCTTCTATGGCTACACCTTC
CASSQAGSFYGYTF
>TRBV5-1|TRBJ2-3|TRBD1|14|-
TGCGCCAGCAGCTTGCGCCGGGACAGAGATACGCAGTATTTT
CASSLRRDRDTQYF
>TRBV14|TRBJ2-7|-|17|-
TGTGCCAGCAGCCCGGGACTAGAGACAGGGTATACTTACGAGCAGTACTTC
CASSPGLETGYTYEQYF
>TRBV6-5|TRBJ1-1|TRBD1|13|-
TGTGCCACCTGTGTGGCAGGGGGCACTGAAGCTTTCTTT
CATCVAGGTEAFF